This paragraph covers one T cell receptor beta chain sequence. Its antigen remains unknown. The sample belongs to a study of vaccination and CD4 T cells after COVID-19. Described treatment: approximately 9-day PBMC culture with coronavirus spike peptide pools or control peptides (ViraFEST assay). Cultured CD4+ T cell DNA underwent sequencing with the Oncomine TCR Beta short-read assay. MiXCR, applied by TCRdb to the PCR reads, yields one record per CDR3 protein. The table has approximately 11,000 distinct CDR3 sequences, approximately 40% seen once. The germline V gene has CDR1 SGHDN and CDR2 FVKESK. Trimming removed 0 bases at V and 7 bases at J, with 16 bases between. The length of the CDR3 is 16 residues.

This sequence joins TRBV14 and TRBJ2-1; tentative D call: TRBD2 (6 bases). This TCR came from a human donor who had recovered from COVID-19. Sequencing was performed on CD4+ T cells from blood, cultured in vitro. The chain's CDR3 is CASSQELGGYRNEQFF. For the CDR3, the DNA is TGTGCCAGCAGCCAAGAACTTGGGGGGTACAGGAATGAGCAGTTCTTC.